In this sample, the clone carrying this TCR beta chain turned up a few times. The data stem from a study of siplizumab effects on memory and regulatory T cells. Libraries were prepared by immunoSEQ multiplex PCR; TCRdb keeps only in-frame clonotypes and omits some of them. The table includes fewer than 120,000 clones, roughly 89% detected once. The germline V and J ends were trimmed by 2 bases and 4 bases, with 6 bases remaining between them. The V gene's germline CDR1 is MNHEY and CDR2 SMNVEV (reference sequence). The CDR3 contains 13 residues. The receptor's source is a human donor in good health. Source material: CD4+ T cells sorted from blood. The gene calls are TRBV27 and TRBJ1-5, with D unresolved. CDR3 residues: CASSLQVNQPQHF. The CDR3 DNA sequence: TGTGCCAGCAGTTTACAGGTGAATCAGCCCCAGCATTTT.